Listed here are 25 T cell receptor beta chains from one sample, sequenced in a study of cytomegalovirus exposure and HLA in healthy donors. In the PCR, 60 Vbeta and 13 Jbeta primers were used. The repertoire was sequenced with immunoSEQ multiplex PCR; TCRdb's copy has only in-frame clones and lacks some. The repertoire holds some 190,000 clones, with 75% to 85% as singletons. The specimen was PBMCs. The receptors shown here come from a woman aged 45-65 years in good health and CMV-seronegative.

The chain uses TRBV7-2 and TRBJ1-1; weak D call: TRBD1 (6 bases). From germline, CDR1 is SGHTA and CDR2 FQGNSA. The V end lost 5 bases, the J end lost 0 bases, and 13 bases lay between the germline ends. The CDR3 loop spans 15 amino acids. The CDR3 DNA reads TGTGCCAGCAGCCCCCTAGGACAGCTGAACACTGAAGCTTTCTTT. This codes for CASSPLGQLNTEAFF.

The rearrangement joins TRBV18 to TRBJ2-7; 7 bases are shared with TRBD1. Germline loops: CDR1 KGHSH, CDR2 LQKENI. Trimming at V came to 4 bases and at J to 3 bases, leaving 3 bases not matched to a gene. CDR3 size: 13 residues. The chain's CDR3 is CASSRDRIYEQYF. The CDR3 DNA reads as TGTGCCAGCTCACGGGACAGAATCTACGAGCAGTACTTC.

In its sample, this clone was seen once. The rearrangement links TRBV9 to TRBJ1-2; D may be TRBD1 (6 bases). Germline V gene sequence: CDR1 SGDLS, CDR2 YYNGEE. The CDR3 spans 14 residues. Trimming shortened V by 0 bases and J by 8 bases, and 14 bases separated the two germline ends. The CDR3 loop is CASSVAGAGEGYTF. DNA of the CDR3: TGTGCCAGCAGCGTAGCAGGGGCAGGCGAAGGCTACACCTTC.

The V gene is TRBV9, the J gene TRBJ2-3; TRBD2 agrees at 11 bases. The CDR3 runs to 17 residues. Germline V gene data show CDR1 as SGDLS and CDR2 as YYNGEE. Trimming cost V 0 bases and J 6 bases; bases outside gene matches: 9. The CDR3 sequence: CASSVAIAGGPQDTQYF. DNA of the CDR3: TGTGCCAGCAGCGTAGCAATAGCGGGGGGGCCACAGGATACGCAGTATTTT.

There are a few counts of this clone. This sequence joins TRBV5-1 and TRBJ2-7; perhaps TRBD2 as D (6 bases). V was pared by 10 bases and J by 12 bases, with 20 bases between. The CDR3 is 11 amino acids. CDR1 is SGHRS, CDR2 YFSETQ, per germline. CDR3 in amino acids: CASAGGEETYF. The CDR3, as DNA: TGCGCCTCCGCTGGAGGGGAGGAGACGTACTTC.

CDR3 residues: CASSLRATGVNEKLFF. The CDR3 DNA is TGTGCCAGCAGCCTTAGAGCGACCGGGGTTAATGAAAAACTGTTTTTT. The gene calls are TRBV11-2 and TRBJ1-4; D is ambiguous. In germline, CDR1 is SGHAT, CDR2 FQNNGV. Trimming shortened V by 5 bases and J by 4 bases, and 17 bases separated the two germline ends. The CDR3 runs 16 residues.

About this clone itself: The sample holds other DNA sequences that translate to the same CDR3. V is TRBV27 and J is TRBJ1-5; TRBD1 is a possible D gene (6 bases). The CDR3 totals 12 residues. Looked up from germline, CDR1 is MNHEY and CDR2 is SMNVEV (reference sequence). CDR3 DNA sequence: TGTGCTACAGGGTTCGGCAATCAGCCCCAGCATTTT. The encoded protein is CATGFGNQPQHF.

This clone was detected only a few times. The chain combines TRBV6-5 with TRBJ2-7, with 7 bases lining up with TRBD1. V lost 9 bases to trimming and J lost 5 bases; unmatched junction nucleotides: 13. The CDR3 has 14 amino acids. Germline loops: CDR1 MNHEY, CDR2 SVGAGI. CDR3 protein: CASSETGLVHEQYF. CDR3 in DNA: TGTGCCAGTTCCGAGACAGGGCTGGTCCACGAGCAGTACTTC.

The rearrangement joins TRBV7-8 to TRBJ2-1; 8 bases are a match to TRBD2. The V and J ends lost 1 base and 3 bases, in that order; junction bases with no gene match: 8. This CDR3 spans 17 amino acids. Germline lookup yields CDR1 SGHVS and CDR2 FQNEAQ. The CDR3, as DNA: TGTGCCAGCAGCTTAGTCCCTCTCGCGGGGGGCTACAATGAGCAGTTCTTC. Its protein product is CASSLVPLAGGYNEQFF.

Comments on this clone: Relative to the germline gene, one junction end is altered; a read error may explain this. The chain employs TRBV9 and TRBJ2-1; D gene uncertain. There are 13 residues in the CDR3. Germline V CDR1 and CDR2: SGDLS, YYNGEE. The CDR3 protein is CASSVATYNEQFF. The CDR3 DNA follows: TGTGCCAGCAGCGTAGCGACATACAACGAGCAGTTCTTC.

This clone turned up a few times. The chain links TRBV6-6 to TRBJ1-6, with D unresolved. Germline CDR1 reads MNHNY; CDR2 reads SVGAGI (reference sequence). V dropped 5 bases and J dropped 7 bases, with 15 bases sitting between them. The CDR3 consists of 15 residues. As DNA, the CDR3 is TGTGCCAGCAGTCTTGAGACGGTGAGGAATTCACCCCTCCACTTT. Encoded protein: CASSLETVRNSPLHF.

The chain has TRBV6-1 and TRBJ1-3; no clear D gene. Germline loops: CDR1 MNHNS, CDR2 SASEGT. This CDR3 region has 14 residues. Between the trimmed V and J ends, which lost 0 bases and 1 base, there was a span of 4 bases. Here the CDR3 reads CASSEAASGNTIYF. DNA for the CDR3: TGTGCCAGCAGTGAAGCCGCGTCTGGAAACACCATATATTTT.

The V call is TRBV19, the J call TRBJ2-1; 8 nucleotides line up with TRBD2. The CDR3 is 15 amino acids. The germline V gene encodes CDR1 LNHDA and CDR2 SQIVND (reference sequence). With 10 bases clipped from V and 0 bases from J, the junction kept 8 bases outside the gene matches. CDR3 in DNA: TGTGCCACCCTAAAGCGGGGGAGCTCCTACAATGAGCAGTTCTTC. This sequence encodes CATLKRGSSYNEQFF.

V gene TRBV19 combines with J gene TRBJ1-2, with a tentative D call TRBD1 (6 bases). The V gene lost 4 bases and the J gene lost 4 bases, with 19 bases spanning the gap. This CDR3 comprises 16 residues. Germline CDR1 and CDR2: LNHDA and SQIVND (reference sequence). The CDR3 DNA follows: TGTGCCAGTAGTAGTTTTATTACAGGGATTATCTATGGCTACACCTTC. Its translation: CASSSFITGIIYGYTF.

This sequence joins TRBV5-4 and TRBJ2-6; D not resolved. The V end was cut by 1 base, the J end by 1 base, with 6 bases between. Germline assignment: CDR1 SGHNT and CDR2 YYREEE (reference sequence). This CDR3 is built from 15 residues. The CDR3: CASSLQVSGANVLTF. Written as DNA, the CDR3 is TGTGCCAGCAGCTTGCAGGTTTCTGGGGCCAACGTCCTGACTTTC.

The gene calls are TRBV15 and TRBJ2-3, with D hard to call. Germline V gene sequence: CDR1 LNHNV, CDR2 YYDKDF (reference sequence). V lost 1 base, J lost 3 bases, and 5 bases lay in between. The CDR3 length is 13 residues. The CDR3 bases are TGTGCCACCAGCAGAGCCGGGACAGATACGCAGTATTTT. This translates into CATSRAGTDTQYF.

The rearrangement joins TRBV7-8 to TRBJ1-1; TRBD1 matches at 7 bases. Per the germline V gene, CDR1 is SGHVS and CDR2 is FQNEAQ. Germline trimming cut 2 bases from V and 4 bases from J; bases unmatched to any gene: 4. This CDR3 spans 14 amino acids. CDR3 amino acids: CASSLFPGGTEAFF. The CDR3 nucleotides are TGTGCCAGCAGCTTATTTCCAGGGGGCACTGAAGCTTTCTTT.

The chain carries TRBV7-9 and TRBJ2-7; a weak D match, TRBD1 (6 bases). Germline CDR1 is SEHNR and CDR2 is FQNEAQ (reference sequence). V shed 5 bases and J shed 2 bases, with 13 bases lying between them. The CDR3 is 14 residues long. CDR3 sequence: CASSVTGTAYEQYF. The CDR3 DNA is TGTGCCAGCAGCGTAACAGGGACCGCCTACGAGCAGTACTTC.

The genes are TRBV6-4 and TRBJ2-5; maybe TRBD2 (6 bases). The CDR3 has 14 residues. Germline assignment: CDR1 MRHNA and CDR2 SNTAGT. Trimming took off 5 bases at V and 5 bases at J, with 15 bases between the two ends. This CDR3 is CASSRDFRGETQYF. CDR3 coding DNA: TGTGCCAGCAGTCGGGACTTTCGGGGGGAGACCCAGTACTTC.

This chain links TRBV28 with TRBJ2-2; 8 bases are a match to TRBD1. The CDR3 covers 15 residues. V lost 6 bases and J lost 3; bases outside the gene matches: 6. Germline CDR1 MDHEN, CDR2 SYDVKM. CDR3 residues: CASRRTGRYTGELFF. As DNA, the CDR3 is TGTGCCAGCAGACGGACAGGGAGGTACACCGGGGAGCTGTTTTTT.

The chain is built from TRBV7-8 and TRBJ2-2; no reliable D call. V lost 4 bases, J lost 1 base, and 10 bases lay in between. Germline CDR1 SGHVS, CDR2 FQNEAQ. The length of the CDR3 is 15 residues. CDR3 sequence: CASSSSAGNTGELFF. The DNA of the CDR3 is TGTGCCAGCAGCTCCTCCGCCGGGAACACCGGGGAGCTGTTTTTT.

This chain joins TRBV21-1 and TRBJ1-2. TRBV21-1 counts as a pseudogene. The CDR3 extends over 16 amino acids. The CDR3 region has the DNA TGTGCCAGCAGCAAAGTACCAGGGAGGCCTAACTATGGCTACACCTTC. Protein product: CASSKVPGRPNYGYTF.

This sequence joins TRBV4-2 and TRBJ1-2; perhaps TRBD1 as D (5 bases). Deletions cut 0 bases from V and 4 bases from J, with 6 bases between. The CDR3 loop spans 13 amino acids. Germline values: CDR1 LGHNA, CDR2 YNFKEQ. In DNA form, the CDR3 reads TGTGCCAGCAGCCAAGATCAGGGCTATGGCTACACCTTC. Its protein product is CASSQDQGYGYTF.

DNA of the CDR3: TGTGCCAGCAGCTCGACAGGGAATCTCCCCATGGGGGGCACTGAAGCTTTCTTT. This codes for CASSSTGNLPMGGTEAFF. The chain is built from TRBV13 and TRBJ1-1, with 7 nucleotides matching TRBD1. The germline V gene has CDR1 PRHDT and CDR2 FYEKMQ (reference sequence). The J segment lost 4 bases and the V segment lost 4 bases, leaving 18 bases of the junction unmatched. This CDR3 is built from 18 residues.

This clone showed up just once. The chain joins TRBV5-5 to TRBJ1-2; 9 bases match TRBD1. The CDR3 runs 13 residues. From germline, CDR1 is SGHKS and CDR2 YYEKEE (reference sequence). V was clipped by 4 bases and J by 6 bases; unmatched bases: 4. In DNA, the CDR3 is TGTGCCAGCAGCGGACGGACAGGGGATGGCTACACCTTC. This encodes CASSGRTGDGYTF.